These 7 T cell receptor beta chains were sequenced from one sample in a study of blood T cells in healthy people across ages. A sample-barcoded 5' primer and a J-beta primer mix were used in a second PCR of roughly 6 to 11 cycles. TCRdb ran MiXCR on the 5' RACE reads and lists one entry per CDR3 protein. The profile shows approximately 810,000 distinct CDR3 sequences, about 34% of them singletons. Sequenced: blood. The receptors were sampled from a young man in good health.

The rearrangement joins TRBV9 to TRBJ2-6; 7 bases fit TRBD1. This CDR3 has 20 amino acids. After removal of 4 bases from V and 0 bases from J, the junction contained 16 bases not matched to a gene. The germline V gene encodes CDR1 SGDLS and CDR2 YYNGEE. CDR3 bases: TGTGCCAGCAGCCCAACCCTATTGACAGGGCCCCTCTCTGGGGCCAACGTCCTGACTTTC. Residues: CASSPTLLTGPLSGANVLTF.

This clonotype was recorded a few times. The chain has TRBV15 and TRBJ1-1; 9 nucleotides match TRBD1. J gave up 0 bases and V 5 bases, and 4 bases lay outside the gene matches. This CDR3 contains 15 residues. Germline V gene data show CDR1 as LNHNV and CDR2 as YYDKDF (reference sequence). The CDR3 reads CATSGGDRVNTEAFF. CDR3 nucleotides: TGTGCCACCAGCGGCGGGGACAGGGTGAACACTGAAGCTTTCTTT.

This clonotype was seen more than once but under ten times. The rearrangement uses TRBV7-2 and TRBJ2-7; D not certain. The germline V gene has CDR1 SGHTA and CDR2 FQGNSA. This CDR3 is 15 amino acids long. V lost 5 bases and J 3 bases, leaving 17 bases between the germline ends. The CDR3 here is CASSPPSGGVYEQYF. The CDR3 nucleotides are TGTGCCAGCAGCCCACCGTCGGGCGGAGTCTACGAGCAGTACTTC.

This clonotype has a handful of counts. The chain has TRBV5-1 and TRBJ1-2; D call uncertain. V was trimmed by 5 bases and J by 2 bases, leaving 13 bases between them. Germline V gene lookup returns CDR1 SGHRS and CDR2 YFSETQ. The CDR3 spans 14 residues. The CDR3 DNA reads TGCGCCAGCAGGTGGGATACGCCAAACTATGGCTACACCTTC. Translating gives CASRWDTPNYGYTF.

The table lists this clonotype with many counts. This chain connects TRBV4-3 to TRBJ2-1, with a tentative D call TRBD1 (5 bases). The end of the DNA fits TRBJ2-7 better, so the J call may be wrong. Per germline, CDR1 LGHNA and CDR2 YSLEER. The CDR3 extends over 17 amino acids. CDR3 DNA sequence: TGCGCCAGCAGCCAAGATCCCCCCCAGGGTGGGTACAATGAGCAGTACTTC. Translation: CASSQDPPQGGYNEQYF.

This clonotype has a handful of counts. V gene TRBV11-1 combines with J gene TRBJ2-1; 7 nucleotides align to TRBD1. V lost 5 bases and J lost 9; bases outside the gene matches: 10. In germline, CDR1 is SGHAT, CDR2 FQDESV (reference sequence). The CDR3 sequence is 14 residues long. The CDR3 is CASSTRQGVREQFF. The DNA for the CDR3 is TGTGCCAGCAGCACTAGACAGGGTGTGCGTGAGCAGTTCTTC.

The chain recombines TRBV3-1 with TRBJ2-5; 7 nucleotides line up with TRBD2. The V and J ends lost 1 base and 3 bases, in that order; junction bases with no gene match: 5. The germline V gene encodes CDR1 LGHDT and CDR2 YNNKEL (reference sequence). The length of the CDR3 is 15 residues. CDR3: CASSQGLAVKETQYF. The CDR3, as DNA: TGTGCCAGCAGCCAAGGGCTAGCGGTAAAAGAGACCCAGTACTTC.